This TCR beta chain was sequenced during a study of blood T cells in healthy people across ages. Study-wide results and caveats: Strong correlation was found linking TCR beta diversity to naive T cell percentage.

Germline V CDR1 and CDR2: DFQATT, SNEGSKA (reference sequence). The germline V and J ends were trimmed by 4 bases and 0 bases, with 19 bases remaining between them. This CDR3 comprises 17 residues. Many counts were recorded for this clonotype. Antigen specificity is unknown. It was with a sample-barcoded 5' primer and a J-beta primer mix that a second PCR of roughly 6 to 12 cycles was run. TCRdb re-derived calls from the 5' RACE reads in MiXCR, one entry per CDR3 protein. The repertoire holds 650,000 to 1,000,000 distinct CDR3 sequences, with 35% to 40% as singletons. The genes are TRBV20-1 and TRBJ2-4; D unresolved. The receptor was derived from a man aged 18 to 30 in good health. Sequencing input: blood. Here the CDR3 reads CSAIITLNPIAKNIQYF. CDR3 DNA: TGCAGTGCTATAATAACCTTAAACCCTATAGCCAAAAACATTCAGTACTTC.